Listed below are T cell receptor beta chains from one sample, sequenced in a study of Ad26.COV2.S vaccination and SARS-CoV-2 variants. The data were produced by immunoSEQ multiplex PCR, yet TCRdb's version contains in-frame clones alone and is incomplete. Here the sample spans hundreds of thousands of clones, 88% being singletons. This specimen was peripheral blood, taken in a trial of Ad26.COV2.S vaccine versus placebo. These receptors were obtained from a person between 18 and 59 years old who received the Ad26.COV2.S COVID-19 vaccine or a placebo. Both conserved end residues are part of each CDR3. Each record gives: J gene, clone size, D gene, V gene, CDR3 protein. The D gene is left open where the match is weak. Only some rows state a clone size, as once, few, many or a class for expanded clones.

>TRBJ2-2|few|TRBD1|TRBV6-4
CASSERTGATGELFF
>TRBJ1-1|-|-|TRBV4-3
CASSHRGQIFTEAFF
>TRBJ2-7|-|-|TRBV4-1
CASSQDPQATYEQYF
>TRBJ2-7|-|-|TRBV7-2
CASSIPGPTPYEQYF
>TRBJ2-2|-|TRBD2|TRBV5-8
CASSFGLAGVSTGELFF
>TRBJ1-2|-|-|TRBV27
CASSPRSFNGYTF
>TRBJ2-3|-|-|TRBV4-3
CASSQAGRLGDTQYF
>TRBJ2-7|-|-|TRBV7-3
CASSPGVGTSSYEQYF
>TRBJ2-2|-|-|TRBV27
CASSFHGRTGELFF
>TRBJ2-1|-|TRBD1|TRBV7-9
CASSLGSTGGYEQFF
>TRBJ2-1|-|-|TRBV28
CASSFFQARLSEQFF
>TRBJ2-7|-|TRBD1|TRBV5-1
CASSLAWTGETYEQYF
>TRBJ2-2|-|TRBD2|TRBV14
CASSLGLATGELFF
>TRBJ1-5|-|TRBD1|TRBV23-1
CASSQFQGALEQPQHF
>TRBJ2-7|once|-|TRBV5-5
CASSNLWGSTSYEQYF
>TRBJ1-2|-|TRBD1|TRBV7-9
CASSSRDSWYGYTF
>TRBJ2-7|-|-|TRBV6-2/TRBV6-3
CASSALGQPYEQYF
>TRBJ2-7|-|TRBD2|TRBV5-4
CASTNGGELGEQYF
>TRBJ2-7|once|TRBD1|TRBV19
CASSSDRGPSEQYF
>TRBJ2-5|-|-|TRBV5-8
CASSLGQTRPEETQYF
>TRBJ1-1|-|TRBD1|TRBV12-3/TRBV12-4
CASIRQGPTEAFF
>TRBJ2-7|-|-|TRBV7-2
CASSRRPRDEQYF
>TRBJ2-3|-|-|TRBV11-3
CASSFGAAGVDTQYF
>TRBJ1-3|-|-|TRBV7-2
CASSPFRGISGNTIYF
>TRBJ2-3|-|TRBD2|TRBV5-4
CASSLELNTGAGGGDTQYF
>TRBJ1-3|-|TRBD1|TRBV7-2
CASSLTGSSGNTIYF
>TRBJ2-5|-|-|TRBV5-1
CASSFHRTNQETQYF
>TRBJ2-1|-|-|TRBV7-2
CASSLASSANEQFF
>TRBJ2-3|once|-|TRBV9
CASSREGSSTDTQYF
>TRBJ2-6|-|-|TRBV19
CASSIDLGTLTYSGANVLTF
>TRBJ1-2|-|-|TRBV5-1
CASSLASRSGYTF
>TRBJ2-7|-|-|TRBV7-8
CASSSRVEQYF
>TRBJ1-3|-|-|TRBV7-2
CASSTLLSGNTIYF
>TRBJ1-6|-|TRBD1|TRBV7-8
CASSWEGTVRNSPLHF
>TRBJ2-1|-|TRBD2|TRBV9
CASSNLRTSGSLYNEQFF